The entry that follows covers one TCR beta chain sequence. Generated by immunoSEQ multiplex PCR, the TCRdb table keeps only in-frame clones and is missing some. The sample includes 100,000 to 150,000 clones, roughly nine tenths of them seen just once. The entry originates in a study of control samples from healthy donors and cancer patients. The germline gives CDR1 GTSNPN, CDR2 SVGIG (reference sequence). J lost 0 bases, V lost 5 bases, and 4 bases had no gene match. This CDR3 contains 16 residues. What was sequenced was PBMCs. The sequence came from a man aged 50 to 59 with head and neck cancer. The genes are TRBV30 and TRBJ1-6; 10 bases agree with TRBD1. The CDR3: CAWWDRGRSYNSPLHF. In nucleotides, the CDR3 is TGTGCCTGGTGGGACAGGGGCCGCTCCTATAATTCACCCCTCCACTTT. Using reference TRBV30 and TRBJ1-6 for the parts outside the CDR3, the full variable domain is SQTIHQWPATLVQPVGSPLSLECTVEGTSNPNLYWYRQAAGRGLQLLFYSVGIGQISSEVPQNLSASRPQDRQFILSSKKLLLSDSGFYLCAWWDRGRSYNSPLHFGNGTRLTVT.